Below are 9 T cell receptor beta chains sequenced from a single sample in a study of blood T cell repertoires in COVID-19. Assay used: immunoSEQ multiplex PCR; TCRdb lists only in-frame clones, some missing. The sample has about 94,000 clones, around nine tenths seen once; the top ten hold around 5.3%. Sequences were obtained from peripheral blood. The source of these receptors is a woman older than 75 with acute or convalescent COVID-19.

This rearrangement joins TRBV19 to TRBJ2-7, with 7 bases that match TRBD1. The V and J ends lost 3 bases and 3 bases, in that order; junction bases with no gene match: 8. The length of the CDR3 is 15 residues. Germline values: CDR1 LNHDA, CDR2 SQIVND (reference sequence). The CDR3 loop is CASSITLTGFYEQYF. CDR3 sequence (DNA): TGTGCCAGTAGTATCACCCTGACAGGGTTCTACGAGCAGTACTTC.

This chain uses TRBV2 with TRBJ1-2, with D possibly matching TRBD1 (6 bases). The CDR3 is made up of 13 amino acids. Germline lookup yields CDR1 SNHLY and CDR2 FYNNEI. V shed 6 bases and J shed 6 bases, with 14 bases lying between them. The CDR3 here is CASRRTGTNGYTF. The CDR3 DNA sequence: TGTGCCAGCAGGCGGACCGGGACAAATGGCTACACCTTC.

This chain connects TRBV30 to TRBJ2-7, with D maybe TRBD1 (5 bases). The CDR3 is 12 amino acids. V was shortened by 0 bases and J by 4 bases, with 7 bases between the two germline ends. Germline-derived CDR1 and CDR2 are GTSNPN and SVGIG (reference sequence). Written as DNA, the CDR3 is TGTGCCTGGAGTGTAGGGGCGTACGAGCAGTACTTC. Protein product: CAWSVGAYEQYF. Filled out from reference TRBV30 and TRBJ2-7, the complete variable domain reads SQTIHQWPATLVQPVGSPLSLECTVEGTSNPNLYWYRQAAGRGLQLLFYSVGIGQISSEVPQNLSASRPQDRQFILSSKKLLLSDSGFYLCAWSVGAYEQYFGPGTRLTVT.

The J gene is TRBJ2-2, the V gene TRBV7-9; TRBD2 aligns across 10 bases. The CDR3 runs 16 residues. With V trimmed by 4 bases and J by 4 bases, 6 bases remained unmatched. The V gene's germline CDR1 is SEHNR and CDR2 FQNEAQ (reference sequence). Here the CDR3 DNA reads TGTGCCAGCAGCTCAGCGGGGGGGGTGAGCACCGGGGAGCTGTTTTTT. It encodes CASSSAGGVSTGELFF.

There are a few counts of this clone. The chain combines TRBV7-2 with TRBJ1-5; no firm D call. The CDR3 consists of 13 residues. The germline gives CDR1 SGHTA, CDR2 FQGNSA. V lost 5 bases, J lost 4 bases, and 9 bases lay in between. The CDR3 nucleotides read TGTGCCAGCAGCGCCGTGGAGAATCAGCCCCAGCATTTT. This codes for CASSAVENQPQHF.

The chain links TRBV19 to TRBJ2-5; TRBD1 matches at 7 bases. CDR1 LNHDA and CDR2 SQIVND come from the germline V gene (reference sequence). This CDR3 spans 14 amino acids. The ends lost 5 bases at V and 7 bases at J; junction bases unmatched: 10. As DNA, the CDR3 is TGTGCCAGTAGTCCTGGACAGGTGGGTTGGACCCAGTACTTC. It codes for CASSPGQVGWTQYF.

The V gene is TRBV7-3, the J gene TRBJ2-2; no reliable D call. Deletions cut 5 bases from V and 1 base from J, with 2 bases between. The CDR3 is 12 residues long. Germline CDR1 SGHTA, CDR2 FQGTGA. The CDR3 sequence is CASSLNTGELFF. CDR3 bases: TGTGCCAGCAGCCTGAACACCGGGGAGCTGTTTTTT.

This rearrangement joins TRBV19 to TRBJ2-5; TRBD2 might be the D (6 bases). Trimming removed 5 bases from V and 0 bases from J, with 16 bases in between. CDR3 length: 16 amino acids. Germline CDR1 and CDR2: LNHDA and SQIVND (reference sequence). CDR3 residues: CASSFGVAAYQETQYF. Here the CDR3 DNA reads TGTGCCAGTAGTTTCGGGGTAGCGGCGTACCAAGAGACCCAGTACTTC.

The V gene is TRBV11-2, the J gene TRBJ2-7, with a possible D match to TRBD1 (6 bases). Trimming left V 0 bases short and J 2 bases short, with 17 bases between. CDR1 is SGHAT, CDR2 FQNNGV, per germline. This CDR3 region has 17 residues. The CDR3 loop is CASSLDLPAGVTYEQYF. As DNA, the CDR3 is TGTGCCAGCAGCTTAGATCTTCCGGCAGGGGTTACCTACGAGCAGTACTTC.